The 24 T cell receptor beta chains presented below share a single source sample, sequenced in a study of blood T cell repertoires in COVID-19. Libraries were prepared by immunoSEQ multiplex PCR; TCRdb keeps only in-frame clonotypes and omits some of them. The table has just under 250,000 clones, more than 75% seen once; the top ten hold more than 2.5%. The sample comprised peripheral blood. These receptors came from a woman aged 25 to 39 who had recovered from COVID-19.

The chain joins TRBV5-1 to TRBJ2-3; 9 nucleotides agree with TRBD2. The germline gives CDR1 SGHRS, CDR2 YFSETQ. The CDR3 has 14 amino acids. Losses at the gene ends were 4 bases for V and 2 bases for J; bases not matched to a gene: 2. This CDR3 is CASSSGGPTDTQYF. The CDR3, as DNA: TGCGCCAGCAGCAGCGGGGGGCCCACAGATACGCAGTATTTT.

The genes are TRBV5-3 and TRBJ2-5; D is perhaps TRBD2 (5 bases). TRBV5-3 is reported as an ORF; its role is uncertain. The ends were cut back, 4 bases at V and 7 bases at J, with 17 bases in the middle. CDR3 length: 14 residues. DNA for the CDR3: TGTGCCAGAAGCGTGGACTTATCTTCGGGGACCCAGTACTTC. Translated: CARSVDLSSGTQYF.

The chain couples TRBV10-3 to TRBJ1-2; the D gene is possibly TRBD1 (6 bases). V was clipped by 8 bases and J by 4 bases, with 17 bases between them. Germline CDR1 and CDR2: ENHRY and SYGVKD. The CDR3 runs to 14 residues. The CDR3 reads CAILKGDTSYGYTF. DNA for the CDR3: TGTGCCATCTTGAAAGGGGACACAAGCTATGGCTACACCTTC.

This chain connects TRBV7-9 to TRBJ2-1; 8 bases map to TRBD1. The CDR3 has 15 amino acids. Germline V CDR1 and CDR2: SEHNR, FQNEAQ (reference sequence). The ends lost 5 bases at V and 10 bases at J; junction bases unmatched: 13. CDR3 sequence: CASSPPSGGVFEQFF. As DNA, the CDR3 is TGTGCCAGCAGCCCTCCGTCAGGGGGCGTTTTCGAGCAGTTCTTC. The full variable domain, in which reference TRBV7-9 and TRBJ2-1 provide the parts outside the CDR3, is DTGVSQNPRHKITKRGQNVTFRCDPISEHNRLYWYRQTLGQGPEFLTYFQNEAQLEKSRLLSDRFSAERPKGSFSTLEIQRTEQGDSAMYLCASSPPSGGVFEQFFGPGTRLTVL.

This chain joins TRBV6-5 and TRBJ2-3; 9 bases are a match to TRBD1. J gave up 5 bases and V 6 bases, and 9 bases lay outside the gene matches. CDR1 and CDR2 from the germline V gene are MNHEY and SVGAGI. The CDR3 extends over 15 amino acids. CDR3 sequence: CASRNRDRVEDTQYF. As DNA, the CDR3 is TGTGCCAGCAGAAACCGGGACAGGGTGGAAGATACGCAGTATTTT.

The chain joins TRBV7-8 to TRBJ2-7, with D possibly TRBD1 on 5 matching bases. Germline V gene lookup returns CDR1 SGHVS and CDR2 FQNEAQ. The CDR3 extends over 14 amino acids. With 3 bases removed from V and 2 bases from J, the gap between germline ends came to 11 bases. CDR3 coding DNA: TGTGCCAGCAGCTTTTCAGGGTCAACCTACGAGCAGTACTTC. This gives the protein CASSFSGSTYEQYF.

The V call is TRBV7-2, the J call TRBJ2-7, with 7 bases aligning to TRBD2. CDR3 length equals 15 residues. V lost 1 base and J lost 2; bases outside the gene matches: 5. The V gene's germline CDR1 is SGHTA and CDR2 FQGNSA. CDR3 in DNA: TGTGCCAGCAGCTTAGTCGCGGGGGAGACCTACGAGCAGTACTTC. This translates into CASSLVAGETYEQYF.

This clone was found once. The chain uses TRBV5-1 and TRBJ2-2, with D tentatively TRBD2 (6 bases). CDR3 length: 15 residues. Germline V gives CDR1 SGHRS, CDR2 YFSETQ. The germline V and J ends were trimmed by 6 bases and 5 bases, with 17 bases remaining between them. CDR3 in amino acids: CASTLASAGTGELFF. The CDR3 nucleotides are TGCGCCAGCACTCTAGCTTCCGCGGGGACCGGGGAGCTGTTTTTT.

V gene TRBV19 combines with J gene TRBJ2-1, with 9 bases matching TRBD1. Germline V CDR1 and CDR2: LNHDA, SQIVND (reference sequence). The ends lost 2 bases at V and 7 bases at J; junction bases unmatched: 15. The CDR3 totals 18 residues. The CDR3 here is CASSIYLSWGQGTNEQFF. As DNA, the CDR3 is TGTGCCAGTAGTATATATTTATCTTGGGGACAGGGTACGAATGAGCAGTTCTTC.

The V gene is TRBV7-6, the J gene TRBJ1-2, with TRBD1 identical over 8 bases. The junction had 6 bases not matched to a gene; V was cut back by 5 bases and J by 4 bases. This CDR3 contains 14 residues. Per the germline V gene, CDR1 is SGHVS and CDR2 is FNYEAQ. CDR3 coding DNA: TGTGCCAGCAGCCCGGGACAGGCGTTCTATGGCTACACCTTC. It encodes CASSPGQAFYGYTF.

This chain links TRBV7-2 with TRBJ2-7; possibly TRBD1 for D (5 bases). This CDR3 comprises 14 residues. Germline loops: CDR1 SGHTA, CDR2 FQGNSA. V shed 5 bases and J shed 6 bases, with 17 bases lying between them. The chain's CDR3 is CASSEARAIGEQYF. The CDR3 DNA sequence: TGTGCCAGCAGCGAGGCCAGGGCTATAGGCGAGCAGTACTTC.

This chain links TRBV11-2 with TRBJ2-5, with 14 bases fitting TRBD2. This CDR3 has 18 residues. J was trimmed by 1 base and V by 5 bases; bases with no gene match: 9. Germline-derived CDR1 and CDR2 are SGHAT and FQNNGV. CDR3 sequence: CASSRTGLAGARQETQYF. CDR3 coding DNA: TGTGCCAGCAGCCGGACGGGACTAGCGGGGGCCCGCCAAGAGACCCAGTACTTC.

The chain joins TRBV27 to TRBJ1-4; weak D call: TRBD1 (6 bases). The V gene's germline CDR1 is MNHEY and CDR2 SMNVEV (reference sequence). This CDR3 is 15 amino acids long. With 7 bases removed from V and 5 bases from J, the gap between germline ends came to 17 bases. The CDR3 loop reads CASTTPEGQNEKLFF. As DNA, the CDR3 is TGTGCCAGCACTACCCCTGAAGGACAGAATGAAAAACTGTTTTTT.

The chain carries TRBV6-5 and TRBJ1-2; D is perhaps TRBD1 (6 bases). V lost 11 bases and J lost 8, with 21 bases in between. The CDR3 contains 13 residues. Per the germline V gene, CDR1 is MNHEY and CDR2 is SVGAGI. CDR3 sequence: CASRGGRFGGYTF. CDR3 nucleotide sequence: TGTGCCTCCCGGGGGGGGCGCTTTGGGGGCTACACCTTC.

This chain uses TRBV5-1 with TRBJ1-1; possible D gene TRBD1, 5 bases. The CDR3 covers 13 residues. Germline loops: CDR1 SGHRS, CDR2 YFSETQ. V lost 2 bases, J lost 2 bases, and 7 bases lay in between. The CDR3 sequence: CASSFQGNTEAFF. The CDR3 DNA reads TGCGCCAGCAGCTTTCAGGGCAACACTGAAGCTTTCTTT.

This clone was observed a single time. The CDR3 loop reads CASSQVGQGARTDTQYF. The CDR3, as DNA: TGTGCCAGCAGCCAAGTGGGTCAGGGGGCGAGAACAGATACGCAGTATTTT. The J gene is TRBJ2-3, the V gene TRBV4-2; 8 nucleotides match TRBD1. J lost 3 bases, V lost 1 base, and 9 bases had no gene match. Germline V gene sequence: CDR1 LGHNA, CDR2 YNFKEQ. CDR3 length equals 17 residues.

The rearrangement links TRBV6-1 to TRBJ1-2, with D possibly matching TRBD1 (5 bases). The CDR3 has 16 amino acids. Germline V gene sequence: CDR1 MNHNS, CDR2 SASEGT. Trimming pared 10 bases from V and 1 base from J, leaving 22 bases between. In DNA form, the CDR3 reads TGTGCCACCAGAGAAAGGAGACAGCAAAATAACTATGGCTACACCTTC. Protein product: CATRERRQQNNYGYTF.

J is TRBJ2-1 and V is TRBV2; 8 nucleotides match TRBD1. Germline trimming cut 6 bases from V and 9 bases from J; bases unmatched to any gene: 7. Germline CDR1 reads SNHLY; CDR2 reads FYNNEI. The CDR3 runs 13 residues. CDR3 coding DNA: TGTGCCAGCAGGGGCAGGGGGCCGGTTGAGCAGTTCTTC. Translating gives CASRGRGPVEQFF. Complete variable domain (other parts from reference TRBV2 and TRBJ2-1): EPEVTQTPSHQVTQMGQEVILRCVPISNHLYFYWYRQILGQKVEFLVSFYNNEISEKSEIFDDQFSVERPDGSNFTLKIRSTKLEDSAMYFCASRGRGPVEQFFGPGTRLTVL.

V and J are TRBV6-5 and TRBJ1-1; possible D gene TRBD1, 5 bases. Trimming took 6 bases from V and 6 from J, leaving 14 bases between them. The V gene's germline CDR1 is MNHEY and CDR2 SVGAGI. The CDR3 consists of 13 residues. The CDR3 region is CASSAQDGSEAFF. As DNA, the CDR3 is TGTGCCAGCAGCGCACAGGATGGCTCTGAAGCTTTCTTT.

This chain uses TRBV14 with TRBJ2-4, with 7 bases matching TRBD1. CDR1 is SGHDN and CDR2 is FVKESK in the germline V gene. CDR3 length: 16 amino acids. The J segment lost 4 bases and the V segment lost 1 base, leaving 7 bases of the junction unmatched. CDR3 amino acids: CASSQVKRDSKNIQYF. The DNA of the CDR3 is TGTGCCAGCAGCCAAGTTAAAAGGGACAGTAAAAACATTCAGTACTTC.

The chain recombines TRBV6-5 with TRBJ2-1; 10 bases agree with TRBD2. V was clipped by 5 bases and J by 2 bases; unmatched bases: 3. The germline CDR1 and CDR2 sequences are MNHEY and SVGAGI. This CDR3 region has 15 residues. For the CDR3, the DNA is TGTGCCAGCAGTCCCCTAGCGGGGGCCTACAATGAGCAGTTCTTC. Translation: CASSPLAGAYNEQFF.

This clone was detected once. The J gene is TRBJ1-2, the V gene TRBV2; D is possibly TRBD1 (5 bases). The CDR3 loop spans 14 amino acids. Trimming removed 5 bases at V and 8 bases at J, with 18 bases between. Per germline, CDR1 SNHLY and CDR2 FYNNEI. CDR3 nucleotides: TGTGCCAGCAGTAAGGACGGGGGACCTATCGGCTACACCTTC. It yields the protein CASSKDGGPIGYTF.

Worth noting for this clone: This CDR3 is also generated by other DNA sequences in the sample. The gene calls are TRBV5-5 and TRBJ2-3, with 8 bases fitting TRBD1. J lost 4 bases, V lost 1 base, and 5 bases had no gene match. Germline V lookup: CDR1 SGHKS, CDR2 YYEKEE (reference sequence). The CDR3 is 15 residues long. The CDR3 sequence is CASSLSGQGADTQYF. DNA for the CDR3: TGTGCCAGCAGCTTGTCCGGACAGGGCGCAGATACGCAGTATTTT.

The V call is TRBV5-1, the J call TRBJ2-3, with 9 bases that match TRBD2. V shed 5 bases and J 0 bases; nucleotides not matched to a gene: 4. Germline CDR1 SGHRS, CDR2 YFSETQ. The CDR3 spans 15 residues. CDR3 amino acids: CASSLAGRSTDTQYF. CDR3 DNA: TGCGCCAGCAGTCTAGCGGGGCGTAGCACAGATACGCAGTATTTT.